This T cell receptor (beta chain) is from a study of beta chain features in type 1 diabetes. V was cut by 3 bases and J by 4 bases, with 11 bases left in between. Per germline, CDR1 SQVTM and CDR2 ANQGSEA. This CDR3 is built from 13 residues. The investigators reverse transcribed all of the isolated RNA, so they sequenced expressed TCRB transcripts. Generated by immunoSEQ multiplex PCR, the TCRdb table keeps only in-frame clones and is missing some. The sample has 900,000 or so clones; around a sixth are singletons. General study points: Insertions at VDJ junctions were less frequent in type 1 diabetes patients. These patients also deleted more nucleotides at the same junctions.

On this clone: Its antigen is not known.

Input material: naive CD4+ T cells from blood. The clonotype comes from a young woman in good health. This rearrangement joins TRBV29-1 to TRBJ2-3; D possibly corresponds to TRBD2 (5 bases). The CDR3 is CSVDYGNADTQYF. DNA of the CDR3: TGCAGCGTTGATTACGGGAACGCAGATACGCAGTATTTT.